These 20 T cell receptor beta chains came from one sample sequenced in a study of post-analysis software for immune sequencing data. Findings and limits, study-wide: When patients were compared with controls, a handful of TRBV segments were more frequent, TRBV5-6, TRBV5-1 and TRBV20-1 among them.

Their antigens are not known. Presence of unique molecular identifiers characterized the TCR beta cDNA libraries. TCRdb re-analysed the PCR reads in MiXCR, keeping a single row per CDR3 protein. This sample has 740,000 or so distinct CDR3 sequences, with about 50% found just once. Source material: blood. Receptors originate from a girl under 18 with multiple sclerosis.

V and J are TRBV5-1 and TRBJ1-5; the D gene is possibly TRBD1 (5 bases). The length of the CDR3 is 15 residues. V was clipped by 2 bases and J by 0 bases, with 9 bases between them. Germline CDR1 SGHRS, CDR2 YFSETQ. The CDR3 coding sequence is TGCGCCAGCAGCTTTACAGGTGATAGCAATCAGCCCCAGCATTTT. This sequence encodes CASSFTGDSNQPQHF.

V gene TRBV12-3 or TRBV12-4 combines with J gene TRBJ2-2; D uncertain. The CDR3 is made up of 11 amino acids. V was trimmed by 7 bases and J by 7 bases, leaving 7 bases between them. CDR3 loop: CASTRIGELFF. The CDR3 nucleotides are TGTGCCAGCACCCGTATCGGGGAGCTGTTTTTT.

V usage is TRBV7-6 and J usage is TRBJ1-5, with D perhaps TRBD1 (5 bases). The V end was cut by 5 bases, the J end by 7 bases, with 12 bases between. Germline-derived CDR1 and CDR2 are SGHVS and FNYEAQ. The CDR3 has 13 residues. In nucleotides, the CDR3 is TGTGCCAGCAGCCCCCGTTGGGGGCAGCCCCAGCATTTT. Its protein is CASSPRWGQPQHF.

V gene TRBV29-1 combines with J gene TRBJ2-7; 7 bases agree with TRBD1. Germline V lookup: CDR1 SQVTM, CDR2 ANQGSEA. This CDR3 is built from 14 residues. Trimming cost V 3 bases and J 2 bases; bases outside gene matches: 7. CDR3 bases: TGCAGCGTTGAGGCCGGGACAGATCCCTACGAGCAGTACTTC. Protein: CSVEAGTDPYEQYF.

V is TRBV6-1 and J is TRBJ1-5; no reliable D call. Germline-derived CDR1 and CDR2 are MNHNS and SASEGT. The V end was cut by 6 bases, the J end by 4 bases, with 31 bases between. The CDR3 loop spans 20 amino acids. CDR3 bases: TGTGCCAGCAGCGAGCTGGTGAGGGTCCTATTAGAGCGGGGAAATCAGCCCCAGCATTTT. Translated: CASSELVRVLLERGNQPQHF.

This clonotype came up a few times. DNA of the CDR3: TGCAGCGTAGACGGACAGGGAGCCGGCTACACCTTC. It specifies CSVDGQGAGYTF. The V gene is TRBV29-1, the J gene TRBJ1-2; TRBD1 matches 8 bases. Trimming cost V 6 bases and J 8 bases; bases outside gene matches: 8. This CDR3 is built from 12 residues. Germline V gene sequence: CDR1 SQVTM, CDR2 ANQGSEA. The whole variable domain, remainder taken from reference TRBV29-1 and TRBJ1-2, is SAVISQKPSRDICQRGTSLTIQCQVDSQVTMMFWYRQQPGQSLTLIATANQGSEATYESGFVIDKFPISRPNLTFSTLTVSNMSPEDSSIYLCSVDGQGAGYTFGSGTRLTVV.

As DNA, the CDR3 is TGTGCCTCCAGTCGATCGGGGGAGCTAGCCAAAAACATTCAGTACTTC. It specifies CASSRSGELAKNIQYF. The genes are TRBV10-3 and TRBJ2-4; D possibly corresponds to TRBD2 (6 bases). This CDR3 contains 16 residues. Germline V gene data show CDR1 as ENHRY and CDR2 as SYGVKD. The V and J ends lost 11 bases and 0 bases respectively, with 20 bases between them.

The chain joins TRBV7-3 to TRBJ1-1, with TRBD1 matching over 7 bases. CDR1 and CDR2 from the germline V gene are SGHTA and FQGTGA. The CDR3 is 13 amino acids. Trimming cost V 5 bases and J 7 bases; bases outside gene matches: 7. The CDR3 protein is CASSLQGQGEAFF. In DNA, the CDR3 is TGTGCCAGCAGCCTACAGGGGCAGGGTGAAGCTTTCTTT.

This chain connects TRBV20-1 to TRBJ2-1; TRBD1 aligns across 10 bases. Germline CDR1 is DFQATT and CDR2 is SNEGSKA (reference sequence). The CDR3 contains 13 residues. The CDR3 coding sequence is TGCAGCGGACAGGGACAGGGGCGACGAGAGCAGTTCTTC. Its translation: CSGQGQGRREQFF.

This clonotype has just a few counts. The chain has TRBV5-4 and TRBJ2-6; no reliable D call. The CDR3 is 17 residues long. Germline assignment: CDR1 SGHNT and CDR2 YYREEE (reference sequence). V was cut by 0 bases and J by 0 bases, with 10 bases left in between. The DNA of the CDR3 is TGTGCCAGCAGCTTGGGGGTCAGTTCCTCTGGGGCCAACGTCCTGACTTTC. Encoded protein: CASSLGVSSSGANVLTF.

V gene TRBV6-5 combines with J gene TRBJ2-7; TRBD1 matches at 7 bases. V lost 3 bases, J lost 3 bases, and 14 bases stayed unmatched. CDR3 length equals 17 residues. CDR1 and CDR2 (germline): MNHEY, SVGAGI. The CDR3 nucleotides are TGTGCCAGCAGTTATTTTGTTCCCGGACAGGTAAACTACGAGCAGTACTTC. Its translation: CASSYFVPGQVNYEQYF.

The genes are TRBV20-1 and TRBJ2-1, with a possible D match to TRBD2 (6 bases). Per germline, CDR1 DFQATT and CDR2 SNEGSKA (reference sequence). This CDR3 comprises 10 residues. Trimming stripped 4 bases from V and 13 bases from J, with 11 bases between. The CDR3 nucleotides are TGCAGTGCTAAGCGGGTGGTACAGTTCTTC. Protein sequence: CSAKRVVQFF.

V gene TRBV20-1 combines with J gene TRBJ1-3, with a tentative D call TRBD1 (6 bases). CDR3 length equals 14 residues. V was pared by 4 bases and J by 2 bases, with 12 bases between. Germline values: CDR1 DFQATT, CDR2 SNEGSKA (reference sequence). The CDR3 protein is CSAMGQGTGNTIYF. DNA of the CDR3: TGCAGTGCTATGGGCCAGGGGACTGGAAACACCATATATTTT.

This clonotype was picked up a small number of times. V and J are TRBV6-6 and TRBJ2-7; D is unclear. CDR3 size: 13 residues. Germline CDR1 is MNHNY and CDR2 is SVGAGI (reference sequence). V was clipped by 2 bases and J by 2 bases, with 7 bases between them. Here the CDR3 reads CASSYPGTYEQYF. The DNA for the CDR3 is TGTGCCAGCAGTTACCCAGGAACCTACGAGCAGTACTTC.

The CDR3 here is CSVEGGTQETQYF. CDR3 DNA: TGCAGCGTTGAAGGGGGGACACAAGAGACCCAGTACTTC. The chain combines TRBV29-1 with TRBJ2-5; TRBD1 is a possible D gene (6 bases). This CDR3 spans 13 amino acids. Trimming took off 1 base at V and 2 bases at J, with 8 bases between the two ends. Germline lookup yields CDR1 SQVTM and CDR2 ANQGSEA. The full variable domain, in which reference TRBV29-1 and TRBJ2-5 provide the parts outside the CDR3, is SAVISQKPSRDICQRGTSLTIQCQVDSQVTMMFWYRQQPGQSLTLIATANQGSEATYESGFVIDKFPISRPNLTFSTLTVSNMSPEDSSIYLCSVEGGTQETQYFGPGTRLLVL.

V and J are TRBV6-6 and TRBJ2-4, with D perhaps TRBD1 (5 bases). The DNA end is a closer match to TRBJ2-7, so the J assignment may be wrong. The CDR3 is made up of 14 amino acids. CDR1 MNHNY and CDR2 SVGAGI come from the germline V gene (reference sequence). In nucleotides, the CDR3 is TGTGCCAGCAGGGTACAGGCCCCTGGGGACGAGCAGTACTTC. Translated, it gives CASRVQAPGDEQYF.

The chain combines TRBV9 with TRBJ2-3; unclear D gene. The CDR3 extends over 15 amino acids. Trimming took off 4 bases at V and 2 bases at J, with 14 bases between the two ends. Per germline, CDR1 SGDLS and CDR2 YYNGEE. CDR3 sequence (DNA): TGTGCCAGCAGCCGGAGAGGTTTTCACACAGATACGCAGTATTTT. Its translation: CASSRRGFHTDTQYF.

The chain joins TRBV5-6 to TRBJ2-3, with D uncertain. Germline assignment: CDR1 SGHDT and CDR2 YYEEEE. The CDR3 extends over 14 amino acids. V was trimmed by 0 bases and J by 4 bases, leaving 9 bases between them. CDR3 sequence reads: CASSLVIEPDTQYF. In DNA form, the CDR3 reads TGTGCCAGCAGCTTGGTAATAGAGCCAGATACGCAGTATTTT.

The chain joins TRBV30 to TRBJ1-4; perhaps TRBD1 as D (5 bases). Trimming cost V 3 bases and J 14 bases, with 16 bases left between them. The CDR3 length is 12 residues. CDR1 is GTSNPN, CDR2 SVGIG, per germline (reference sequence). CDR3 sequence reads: CAWSTPLTVLFF. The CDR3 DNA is TGTGCCTGGAGCACGCCCTTGACAGTCCTGTTTTTT.

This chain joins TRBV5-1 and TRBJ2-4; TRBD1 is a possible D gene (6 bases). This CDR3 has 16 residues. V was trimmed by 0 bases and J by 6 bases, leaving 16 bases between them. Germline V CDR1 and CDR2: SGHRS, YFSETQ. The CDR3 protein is CASSLGTTGMGNIQYF. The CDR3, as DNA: TGCGCCAGCAGCTTGGGAACCACAGGGATGGGAAACATTCAGTACTTC.